The next 21 T cell receptor beta chains were all read from a single sample in a study. TCRdb redid the calling of the 5' RACE reads with MiXCR, one entry per CDR3 protein. The sample contains some 32,000 distinct CDR3 sequences, roughly 27% of which appear only once. Treg sorting used a CD4+CD25+CD127-/low gate. The material sequenced was tumor-infiltrating Tregs sorted from the breast tumor. The source is a female donor with breast cancer.

This clonotype was picked up many times. The chain carries TRBV24-1 and TRBJ2-7; no clear D. The CDR3 covers 13 residues. Germline CDR1 is KGHDR and CDR2 is SFDVKD. Trimming shortened V by 4 bases and J by 2 bases, and 8 bases separated the two germline ends. The CDR3 nucleotides are TGTGCCACCAGTGAGCAGAATACCTACGAGCAGTACTTC. It codes for CATSEQNTYEQYF.

This clonotype was seen repeatedly, ten times or more. V gene TRBV28 combines with J gene TRBJ2-1; the match to TRBD2 covers 8 bases. Trimming removed 1 base from V and 4 bases from J; junction bases left unmatched: 6. The CDR3 sequence is 16 residues long. Germline-derived CDR1 and CDR2 are MDHEN and SYDVKM. CDR3 amino acids: CASSLSPSGPYNEQFF. CDR3 coding DNA: TGTGCCAGCAGTTTATCCCCTAGCGGGCCGTACAATGAGCAGTTCTTC.

The V and J genes are TRBV6-5 and TRBJ2-1, with 8 bases that match TRBD2. CDR3 size: 17 residues. J was trimmed by 3 bases and V by 0 bases; bases with no gene match: 7. The germline CDR1 and CDR2 sequences are MNHEY and SVGAGI. The CDR3 region has the DNA TGTGCCAGCAGTTACTCCTCTTGGACTAGCAGCTACAATGAGCAGTTCTTC. It is translated as CASSYSSWTSSYNEQFF.

The chain joins TRBV6-5 to TRBJ2-7; no reliable D call. This CDR3 region has 14 residues. Germline loops: CDR1 MNHEY, CDR2 SVGAGI. Trimming left V 2 bases short and J 3 bases short, with 11 bases between. The CDR3 protein is CASSYGLGSYEQYF. CDR3 DNA sequence: TGTGCCAGCAGTTACGGATTAGGAAGCTACGAGCAGTACTTC.

The table lists this clonotype with a few counts. The chain links TRBV11-2 to TRBJ2-1; TRBD2 agrees at 13 bases. The CDR3 contains 18 residues. Germline V CDR1 and CDR2: SGHAT, FQNNGV. The J segment lost 4 bases and the V segment lost 5 bases, leaving 11 bases of the junction unmatched. CDR3 region: CASSAGTSGIIGYNEQFF. DNA of the CDR3: TGTGCCAGCAGCGCCGGGACTAGCGGGATAATAGGGTACAATGAGCAGTTCTTC.

The chain joins TRBV9 to TRBJ1-4; D not certain. The CDR3 consists of 15 residues. Germline V lookup: CDR1 SGDLS, CDR2 YYNGEE. The V and J ends lost 2 bases and 4 bases respectively, with 12 bases between them. The CDR3 region is CASSVSGQVNEKLFF. CDR3 nucleotide sequence: TGTGCCAGCAGCGTTTCAGGTCAGGTTAATGAAAAACTGTTTTTT.

This clonotype was observed many times. The chain carries TRBV6-6 and TRBJ2-1; 13 bases align to TRBD2. The CDR3 has 15 amino acids. Germline lookup yields CDR1 MNHNY and CDR2 SVGAGI (reference sequence). Trimming at V came to 4 bases and at J to 6 bases, leaving 3 bases not matched to a gene. The CDR3 nucleotides are TGTGCCAGCAGTTCGACTAGCGGGAGGCTCAATGAGCAGTTCTTC. This translates into CASSSTSGRLNEQFF.

This clonotype counts as medium-sized. The rearrangement links TRBV7-3 to TRBJ2-1; TRBD1 matches 9 bases. The germline V gene has CDR1 SGHTA and CDR2 FQGTGA. This CDR3 has 15 amino acids. The ends lost 3 bases at V and 6 bases at J; junction bases unmatched: 6. This chain's CDR3 is CASSFGTGSFNEQFF. The CDR3 region has the DNA TGTGCCAGCAGCTTCGGGACAGGGTCTTTCAATGAGCAGTTCTTC.

As concerns this clonotype: A much larger clone lies one base from this, so it may be a read error. The genes are TRBV12-3 or TRBV12-4 and TRBJ1-1; D is unclear. V lost 3 bases to trimming and J lost 0 bases, with 2 bases between them. The CDR3 consists of 12 residues. The CDR3, as DNA: TGTGCCAGCAGTTTCTTGAACACTGAAGCTTTCTTT. This codes for CASSFLNTEAFF.

CDR3 sequence: CASSPKEGIYEQYF. The CDR3 nucleotides read TGTGCCAGCAGCCCCAAGGAGGGAATATACGAGCAGTACTTC. The rearrangement uses TRBV12-3 or TRBV12-4 and TRBJ2-7; a possible D gene is TRBD2 (6 bases). CDR3 length equals 14 residues. V lost 6 bases to trimming and J lost 4 bases, with 16 bases between them.

Many counts were recorded for this clonotype. V gene TRBV6-5 combines with J gene TRBJ1-1; 7 nucleotides match TRBD1. Germline CDR1 reads MNHEY; CDR2 reads SVGAGI. CDR3 size: 15 residues. Trimming at V came to 0 bases and at J to 4 bases, leaving 5 bases not matched to a gene. The CDR3 region has the DNA TGTGCCAGCAGTTACTCGGTCAGGGGGGTCACTGAAGCTTTCTTT. Protein product: CASSYSVRGVTEAFF.

The chain employs TRBV6-5 and TRBJ1-2, with D possibly TRBD1 on 6 matching bases. Germline CDR1 reads MNHEY; CDR2 reads SVGAGI. CDR3 length: 12 amino acids. V lost 4 bases, J lost 8 bases, and 11 bases lay in between. CDR3 amino acids: CASSSDRRGYTF. In DNA form, the CDR3 reads TGTGCCAGCAGTTCCGACAGGCGGGGCTACACCTTC.

This clonotype was counted many times. The chain couples TRBV20-1 to TRBJ2-7; D unclear. Germline V gene sequence: CDR1 DFQATT, CDR2 SNEGSKA (reference sequence). The CDR3 is 11 residues long. V was trimmed by 1 base and J by 5 bases, leaving 6 bases between them. The CDR3 nucleotides are TGCAGTGCTAGAGGGCTCAACGAGCAGTACTTC. Protein: CSARGLNEQYF.

This clonotype has only a few counts. The chain carries TRBV25-1 and TRBJ2-7; D gene unclear. The CDR3 is 14 amino acids. Trimming removed 5 bases at V and 2 bases at J, with 13 bases between. In germline, CDR1 is MGHDK, CDR2 SYGVNS. The CDR3 protein is CASSWARPAYEQYF. The CDR3 region has the DNA TGTGCCAGCAGTTGGGCCAGACCAGCCTACGAGCAGTACTTC.

Turning to this clonotype: This clone may be a read error of a much larger clone one base away. The chain joins TRBV20-1 to TRBJ1-1; 9 bases agree with TRBD1. Germline CDR1 reads DFQATT; CDR2 reads SNEGSKA (reference sequence). There are 15 residues in the CDR3. V shed 6 bases and J 4 bases; nucleotides not matched to a gene: 12. For the CDR3, the DNA is TGCAGTGCCAACCCTATTGACAGGGGGGCCACTGAAGCTTTCTTT. The encoded protein is CSANPIDRGATEAFF.

This clonotype showed up just a few times. A read error is possible here, since a much larger clone lies one base away. The rearrangement uses TRBV20-1 and TRBJ1-5; no clear D. The CDR3 length is 14 residues. Germline CDR1 reads DFQATT; CDR2 reads SNEGSKA (reference sequence). The V gene lost 4 bases and the J gene lost 1 base, with 11 bases spanning the gap. The CDR3 here is CSATSGLSNQPQHF. The CDR3 DNA sequence: TGCAGTGCTACAAGCGGCTTAAGCAATCAGCCCCAGCATTTT.

The chain links TRBV4-1 to TRBJ2-7; 7 nucleotides match TRBD1. The CDR3 length is 14 residues. Trimming cost V 2 bases and J 2 bases; bases outside gene matches: 3. Germline values: CDR1 MGHRA, CDR2 YSYEKL. The CDR3 DNA is TGCGCCAGCAGCCAAAAGACAGGGACCTACGAGCAGTACTTC. It encodes CASSQKTGTYEQYF.

The chain employs TRBV4-1 and TRBJ2-1; 7 positions match TRBD1. The ends lost 2 bases at V and 8 bases at J; junction bases unmatched: 6. The germline CDR1 and CDR2 sequences are MGHRA and YSYEKL. This CDR3 spans 14 amino acids. CDR3 bases: TGCGCCAGCAGCCAACCGACAGGGATCGATGAGCAGTTCTTC. Translation gives CASSQPTGIDEQFF.

The chain carries TRBV7-2 and TRBJ2-1; 14 nucleotides line up with TRBD2. Trimming took 1 base from V and 10 from J; bases not matched to a gene: 3. The CDR3 has 15 amino acids. CDR1 and CDR2 (germline): SGHTA, FQGNSA. The CDR3 sequence is CASSLGLAGGGEQFF. CDR3 DNA: TGTGCCAGCAGCTTAGGACTAGCGGGAGGGGGGGAGCAGTTCTTC.

V is TRBV20-1 and J is TRBJ1-5; D gene ambiguous. The CDR3 is 14 residues long. From germline, CDR1 is DFQATT and CDR2 SNEGSKA (reference sequence). V was cut by 3 bases and J by 1 base, with 10 bases left in between. The CDR3 protein is CSASHDKSNQPQHF. In DNA form, the CDR3 reads TGCAGTGCTAGCCACGACAAGAGCAATCAGCCCCAGCATTTT.

This clonotype was counted only a few times. The chain uses TRBV7-2 and TRBJ2-7; D gene unclear. Germline V lookup: CDR1 SGHTA, CDR2 FQGNSA. The CDR3 covers 13 residues. Deletions cut 7 bases from V and 6 bases from J, with 16 bases between. The CDR3 coding sequence is TGTGCCAGCACCCTTAGGCCCAGGCTCGAGCAGTACTTC. It specifies CASTLRPRLEQYF.